One and the same sample provided the 3 T cell receptor beta chains below, sequenced in a study of blood T cell repertoires in COVID-19. The protocol was immunoSEQ multiplex PCR, while the TCRdb copy is restricted to in-frame clones and leaves out a portion. The sample shows approximately 170,000 clones, approximately 86% of them seen only once. Material: peripheral blood. The receptors shown here come from a woman aged 80 or over with COVID-19, enrolled during active disease.

The chain's CDR3 is CSARRGGEAFF. The CDR3 DNA is TGCAGTGCTAGACGGGGTGGTGAAGCTTTCTTT. The chain links TRBV20-1 to TRBJ1-1, with D uncertain. The germline V gene encodes CDR1 DFQATT and CDR2 SNEGSKA (reference sequence). The CDR3 runs to 11 residues. Trimming took 2 bases from V and 7 from J, leaving 8 bases between them.

The chain has TRBV27 and TRBJ1-5; 7 bases map to TRBD1. The CDR3 covers 12 residues. CDR1 MNHEY and CDR2 SMNVEV come from the germline V gene (reference sequence). The V segment lost 4 bases and the J segment 9 bases; nucleotides outside the gene matches: 3. The CDR3 region is CASSSNRGPQHF. The CDR3 region has the DNA TGTGCCAGCAGTTCAAACAGGGGGCCCCAGCATTTT.

This clone turned up a few times. The chain combines TRBV19 with TRBJ1-6; no definite D call. CDR3 length: 15 amino acids. Trimming left V 7 bases short and J 0 bases short, with 10 bases between. The germline V gene has CDR1 LNHDA and CDR2 SQIVND (reference sequence). The CDR3 DNA reads TGTGCCAGTAAGGAGGAAAGCTCCTATAATTCACCCCTCCACTTT. Residues: CASKEESSYNSPLHF.